These 32 T cell receptor beta chains were sequenced from one sample in a study of CD8 T cells in ankylosing spondylitis. Using its own MiXCR run on the 5' RACE reads, TCRdb lists one record per CDR3 protein. This table holds roughly 140,000 distinct CDR3 sequences, around 45% found once. Input material: synovial fluid, either unsorted or a sorted T cell fraction (not recorded which). The receptors were gathered from a male donor with ankylosing spondylitis.

The V gene is TRBV13, the J gene TRBJ2-2, with TRBD1 as a possible D gene (5 bases). Trimming shortened V by 5 bases and J by 4 bases, and 17 bases separated the two germline ends. The CDR3 runs 16 residues. CDR1 is PRHDT and CDR2 is FYEKMQ in the germline V gene (reference sequence). CDR3: CASSDPWGAATGELFF. Written as DNA, the CDR3 is TGTGCCAGCAGCGACCCGTGGGGCGCGGCCACCGGGGAGCTGTTTTTT.

This clonotype is medium-sized in the sample. The J gene is TRBJ2-5, the V gene TRBV30, with unresolved D. This CDR3 contains 12 residues. The ends were cut back, 7 bases at V and 7 bases at J, with 16 bases in the middle. CDR1 is GTSNPN, CDR2 SVGIG, per germline (reference sequence). CDR3 bases: TGTGCCTCCAACGGCCCCTCGATGACCCAGTACTTC. It codes for CASNGPSMTQYF.

The chain is built from TRBV6-2 or TRBV6-3 and TRBJ1-1; 8 bases fit TRBD1. Germline lookup yields CDR1 MNHEY and CDR2 SVGEGT. CDR3 size: 15 residues. Trimming cost V 5 bases and J 6 bases; bases outside gene matches: 11. The CDR3 nucleotides read TGTGCCAGCAGTAACGGACAGGGCGCTATCGCTGAAGCTTTCTTT. It is translated as CASSNGQGAIAEAFF.

CDR3 residues: CAWSFDSGELFF. CDR3 nucleotide sequence: TGTGCCTGGAGTTTTGACTCCGGGGAGCTGTTTTTT. This rearrangement joins TRBV30 to TRBJ2-2; D is ambiguous. The length of the CDR3 is 12 residues. CDR1 GTSNPN and CDR2 SVGIG come from the germline V gene (reference sequence). Trimming took off 2 bases at V and 6 bases at J, with 7 bases between the two ends.

The J gene is TRBJ2-7, the V gene TRBV5-1; 10 nucleotides match TRBD2. The V segment lost 0 bases and the J segment 6 bases; nucleotides outside the gene matches: 6. CDR3 size: 15 residues. The germline gives CDR1 SGHRS, CDR2 YFSETQ. The CDR3 sequence is CASSLVGTSVLEQYF. The CDR3, as DNA: TGCGCCAGCAGCTTGGTCGGGACTAGCGTCCTCGAGCAGTACTTC. Full variable domain (missing parts from reference TRBV5-1 and TRBJ2-7): KAGVTQTPRYLIKTRGQQVTLSCSPISGHRSVSWYQQTPGQGLQFLFEYFSETQRNKGNFPGRFSGRQFSNSRSEMNVSTLELGDSALYLCASSLVGTSVLEQYFGPGTRLTVT.

J is TRBJ1-2 and V is TRBV15, with D hard to call. From germline, CDR1 is LNHNV and CDR2 YYDKDF (reference sequence). V lost 0 bases to trimming and J lost 5 bases, with 16 bases between them. The CDR3 totals 16 residues. In DNA form, the CDR3 reads TGTGCCACCAGCAGAGAAACCGGGCGGGATTTGTATGGCTACACCTTC. Translated, it gives CATSRETGRDLYGYTF.

This clonotype has only a few counts. The V and J genes are TRBV12-3 or TRBV12-4 and TRBJ2-4, with a tentative D call TRBD2 (6 bases). The CDR3 sequence is 11 residues long. V was pared by 8 bases and J by 7 bases, with 9 bases between. The CDR3 spells CASGGFNIQYF. The CDR3 DNA reads as TGTGCCAGCGGAGGGTTTAACATTCAGTACTTC.

The chain links TRBV20-1 to TRBJ1-1; D gene uncertain. V lost 2 bases to trimming and J lost 2 bases, with 9 bases between them. This CDR3 contains 13 residues. Germline lookup yields CDR1 DFQATT and CDR2 SNEGSKA (reference sequence). This chain's CDR3 is CSARWLPNTEAFF. DNA of the CDR3: TGCAGTGCTAGATGGCTACCAAACACTGAAGCTTTCTTT.

The V gene is TRBV4-2, the J gene TRBJ2-5, with D unclear. The CDR3 is made up of 14 amino acids. The V gene's germline CDR1 is LGHNA and CDR2 YNFKEQ. V lost 1 base, J lost 4 bases, and 10 bases lay in between. CDR3 coding DNA: TGTGCCAGCAGCCAAGTGTACGTTGGAGAGACCCAGTACTTC. Residues: CASSQVYVGETQYF.

The gene calls are TRBV20-1 and TRBJ2-7; 7 bases fit TRBD2. This CDR3 spans 14 amino acids. From germline, CDR1 is DFQATT and CDR2 SNEGSKA (reference sequence). CDR3 bases: TGCAGCGGATTAGTGGAGCGGGAATACTACGAGCAGTACTTC. Translation: CSGLVEREYYEQYF.

The V call is TRBV5-1, the J call TRBJ2-3; D remains ambiguous. Germline V gene sequence: CDR1 SGHRS, CDR2 YFSETQ. Trimming took 7 bases from V and 0 from J, leaving 12 bases between them. The CDR3 is made up of 14 amino acids. The CDR3 DNA follows: TGCGCCAGCGATCTTTTCGGGAGCACAGATACGCAGTATTTT. It yields the protein CASDLFGSTDTQYF.

This clonotype was observed a handful of times. The chain couples TRBV7-8 to TRBJ2-2, with D possibly matching TRBD2 (5 bases). Per the germline V gene, CDR1 is SGHVS and CDR2 is FQNEAQ. The CDR3 loop spans 15 amino acids. Trimming shortened V by 5 bases and J by 5 bases, and 15 bases separated the two germline ends. CDR3 in amino acids: CASSLREHFTGELFF. The CDR3 coding sequence is TGTGCCAGCAGCCTCCGGGAACATTTTACCGGGGAGCTGTTTTTT.

The chain uses TRBV12-3 or TRBV12-4 and TRBJ1-1; TRBD1 aligns across 7 bases. V was clipped by 6 bases and J by 6 bases; unmatched bases: 7. The CDR3 is 13 amino acids. The CDR3 loop is CASRMTGSPEAFF. Written as DNA, the CDR3 is TGTGCCAGCAGAATGACAGGGTCCCCTGAAGCTTTCTTT.

The rearrangement uses TRBV20-1 and TRBJ2-4, with D unresolved. Trimming removed 3 bases from V and 0 bases from J, with 6 bases in between. Germline loops: CDR1 DFQATT, CDR2 SNEGSKA (reference sequence). This CDR3 has 13 amino acids. CDR3 residues: CSARIIAKNIQYF. CDR3 in DNA: TGCAGTGCTAGGATTATAGCCAAAAACATTCAGTACTTC.

The chain combines TRBV12-3 or TRBV12-4 with TRBJ2-4; tentatively, D is TRBD2 (6 bases). Trimming cost V 3 bases and J 8 bases, with 26 bases left between them. The CDR3 spans 18 residues. CDR3 sequence (DNA): TGTGCCAGCAGTTTTACCCCCGAACTTCGTGGGAGGTGGTACATTCAGTACTTC. Its translation is CASSFTPELRGRWYIQYF.

The genes are TRBV19 and TRBJ2-2, with D uncertain. The CDR3 is 13 residues long. V lost 7 bases to trimming and J lost 2 bases, with 8 bases between them. Per the germline V gene, CDR1 is LNHDA and CDR2 is SQIVND (reference sequence). The CDR3 loop reads CASNLPNTGELFF. In DNA form, the CDR3 reads TGTGCCAGTAACTTACCAAACACCGGGGAGCTGTTTTTT.

In regard to this clonotype: The junction departs from the called germline gene at one end, perhaps through a read error. The chain links TRBV6-1 to TRBJ2-7; D not certain. CDR3 length equals 14 residues. CDR1 is MNHNS and CDR2 is SASEGT in the germline V gene. CDR3 loop: CASSQAEIAYEQYF. CDR3 DNA sequence: TGTGCCAGCAGTCAAGCAGAGATAGCCTACGAGCAGTACTTC.

V is TRBV18 and J is TRBJ2-5, with 9 bases that match TRBD2. In germline, CDR1 is KGHSH, CDR2 LQKENI. The CDR3 has 14 amino acids. The V segment lost 3 bases and the J segment 9 bases; nucleotides outside the gene matches: 8. CDR3 amino acids: CASSPRIAGVSQYF. In nucleotides, the CDR3 is TGTGCCAGCTCACCCCGAATAGCGGGGGTTTCCCAGTACTTC.

This chain links TRBV11-1 with TRBJ1-2, with 8 bases fitting TRBD1. The germline V gene has CDR1 SGHAT and CDR2 FQDESV (reference sequence). The CDR3 contains 19 residues. With V trimmed by 2 bases and J by 1 base, 15 bases remained unmatched. CDR3 loop: CASSLRARTGLISNYGYTF. DNA for the CDR3: TGTGCCAGCAGCTTAAGAGCCCGGACAGGGTTAATTAGTAACTATGGCTACACCTTC.

This clonotype was recorded a few times. The chain links TRBV12-3 or TRBV12-4 to TRBJ2-2; the D is unclear. CDR3 length: 15 residues. V was clipped by 1 base and J by 3 bases, with 9 bases between them. CDR3 loop: CASSLGPGYTGELFF. The CDR3 DNA sequence: TGTGCCAGCAGTTTAGGGCCCGGGTACACCGGGGAGCTGTTTTTT.

The genes are TRBV28 and TRBJ2-7; 10 nucleotides align to TRBD1. The CDR3 contains 14 residues. From germline, CDR1 is MDHEN and CDR2 SYDVKM. The V gene end was trimmed by 4 bases and the J gene end by 4 bases; junction bases not matched to a gene: 4. As DNA, the CDR3 is TGTGCCAGCAGTTGGGACAGGGGCAGTTACGAGCAGTACTTC. This encodes CASSWDRGSYEQYF. The whole variable domain, filled in from reference TRBV28 and TRBJ2-7, reads DVKVTQSSRYLVKRTGEKVFLECVQDMDHENMFWYRQDPGLGLRLIYFSYDVKMKEKGDIPEGYSVSREKKERFSLILESASTNQTSMYLCASSWDRGSYEQYFGPGTRLTVT.

A few counts support this clonotype. The chain carries TRBV12-3 or TRBV12-4 and TRBJ1-5; 9 nucleotides match TRBD1. This CDR3 region has 18 residues. The V and J ends lost 5 bases and 0 bases, in that order; junction bases with no gene match: 11. CDR3 nucleotides: TGTGCCAGCAGTCTCGGGACAGGGAGCACTTATAGCAATCAGCCCCAGCATTTT. Amino acids: CASSLGTGSTYSNQPQHF.

This clonotype came up a few times. J is TRBJ1-1 and V is TRBV21-1; the table's D call of TRBD1 was not tested on the DNA. TRBV21-1 is flagged as a pseudogene. The CDR3 has 17 residues. The CDR3 loop reads CASSKGGGTDVCTEAFF. Written as DNA, the CDR3 is TGTGCCAGCAGCAAAGGCGGAGGGACAGATGTCTGCACTGAAGCTTTCTTT.

This chain joins TRBV4-1 and TRBJ2-2, with 9 bases fitting TRBD2. Germline loops: CDR1 MGHRA, CDR2 YSYEKL. This CDR3 region has 15 residues. J lost 5 bases, V lost 2 bases, and 3 bases had no gene match. The chain's CDR3 is CASSQQREDTGELFF. The CDR3 bases are TGCGCCAGCAGCCAACAGCGGGAGGATACCGGGGAGCTGTTTTTT.

The CDR3 DNA follows: TGTGCCAGCAGCCAAGCTAGCGGGAGCCACGAGCAGTACTTC. Translated, it gives CASSQASGSHEQYF. J is TRBJ2-7 and V is TRBV4-2, with 10 nucleotides matching TRBD2. The ends lost 1 base at V and 5 bases at J; junction bases unmatched: 2. CDR1 and CDR2 from the germline V gene are LGHNA and YNFKEQ. The CDR3 contains 14 residues.

This chain joins TRBV12-3 or TRBV12-4 and TRBJ2-7, with D possibly matching TRBD1 (9 bases). Trimming took off 8 bases at V and 7 bases at J, with 24 bases between the two ends. This CDR3 comprises 15 residues. The CDR3 DNA sequence: TGTGCCAGCGGGTTCCCGCGGGGGGACAGGGTGGAGCAGTACTTC. This codes for CASGFPRGDRVEQYF.

The gene calls are TRBV2 and TRBJ2-7; the match to TRBD2 covers 13 bases. Germline V CDR1 and CDR2: SNHLY, FYNNEI. Germline trimming cut 8 bases from V and 5 bases from J; bases unmatched to any gene: 6. The CDR3 sequence is 14 residues long. The CDR3 nucleotides read TGTGCCAGCGGACTAGCGGGAGTAGTCCACGAGCAGTACTTC. Protein: CASGLAGVVHEQYF.

The gene calls are TRBV7-9 and TRBJ2-1, with 13 bases fitting TRBD2. Germline V gene data show CDR1 as SEHNR and CDR2 as FQNEAQ (reference sequence). V gave up 3 bases and J gave up 5 bases; unmatched junction bases: 7. This CDR3 spans 17 amino acids. CDR3 DNA sequence: TGTGCCAGCAGCTTGCCCGCAGGACTAGCGGGGGACAATGAGCAGTTCTTC. Translating gives CASSLPAGLAGDNEQFF.

V is TRBV20-1 and J is TRBJ2-3; TRBD1 matches at 9 bases. CDR3 length: 17 amino acids. CDR1 and CDR2 from the germline V gene are DFQATT and SNEGSKA (reference sequence). V shed 5 bases, J shed 4 bases, and the junction held 16 bases outside the gene matches. The CDR3 nucleotides read TGCAGTGCTCCTTCCACCGGGACAGGGTTCCTATCAGATACGCAGTATTTT. Translating gives CSAPSTGTGFLSDTQYF.

At least ten counts were recorded for this clonotype. V usage is TRBV20-1 and J usage is TRBJ2-5, with D perhaps TRBD2 (5 bases). V was trimmed by 0 bases and J by 1 base, leaving 9 bases between them. The CDR3 sequence is 14 residues long. Germline assignment: CDR1 DFQATT and CDR2 SNEGSKA (reference sequence). The CDR3 region is CSARDGGGQETQYF. Written as DNA, the CDR3 is TGCAGTGCTAGAGATGGAGGAGGCCAAGAGACCCAGTACTTC.

The chain carries TRBV3-1 and TRBJ2-7; 8 bases map to TRBD1. The CDR3 loop spans 13 amino acids. After removal of 6 bases from V and 4 bases from J, the junction contained 5 bases not matched to a gene. Looked up from germline, CDR1 is LGHDT and CDR2 is YNNKEL (reference sequence). CDR3: CASRPGGGYEQYF. CDR3 bases: TGTGCCAGCAGGCCAGGGGGCGGGTACGAGCAGTACTTC.

The gene calls are TRBV4-3 and TRBJ1-6, with 10 bases that match TRBD1. The CDR3 spans 18 residues. V shed 3 bases and J 4 bases; nucleotides not matched to a gene: 9. The germline gives CDR1 LGHNA, CDR2 YSLEER. The CDR3 DNA reads TGCGCCAGCAGCCACCACGGACAGGGGGAATTATATAATTCACCCCTCCACTTT. It specifies CASSHHGQGELYNSPLHF.